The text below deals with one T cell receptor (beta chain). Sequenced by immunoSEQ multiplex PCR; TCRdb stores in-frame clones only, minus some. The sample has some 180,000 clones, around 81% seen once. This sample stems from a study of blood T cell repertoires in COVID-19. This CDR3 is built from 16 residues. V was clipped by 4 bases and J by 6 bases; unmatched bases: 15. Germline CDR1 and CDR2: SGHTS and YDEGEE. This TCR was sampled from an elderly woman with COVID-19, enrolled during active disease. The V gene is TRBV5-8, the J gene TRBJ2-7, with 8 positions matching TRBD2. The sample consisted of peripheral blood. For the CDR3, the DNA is TGTGCCAGCAGCACCTACCCCCGGGGGGGACGGCGCGAGCAGTACTTC. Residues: CASSTYPRGGRREQYF.